These 32 T cell receptor beta chains share one sample of origin, sequenced in a study of shared clonotypes between healthy human individuals. The assay was immunoSEQ multiplex PCR, and TCRdb's table has in-frame clones only and misses some. The top ten clones hold approximately 1.8% of a sample with 730,000 or so clones, approximately 75% of them seen once. Specimen: memory CD4+ T cells sorted from blood. The subset was: CD45RA-negative fraction. Receptors were obtained from a woman younger than 45 in good health.

Of note for this clone: Different DNA sequences within this sample yield the same CDR3. The rearrangement uses TRBV20-1 and TRBJ2-1; D is uncertain. Germline assignment: CDR1 DFQATT and CDR2 SNEGSKA (reference sequence). The V end lost 1 base, the J end lost 7 bases, and 5 bases lay between the germline ends. The CDR3 contains 11 residues. CDR3 sequence: CSARGGNEQFF. CDR3 bases: TGCAGTGCTAGAGGTGGTAATGAGCAGTTCTTC.

The rearrangement uses TRBV11-3 and TRBJ2-1, with 10 nucleotides matching TRBD2. The CDR3 totals 15 residues. With 4 bases clipped from V and 5 bases from J, the junction kept 5 bases outside the gene matches. Germline CDR1 SGHNT, CDR2 YENEEA. Here the CDR3 reads CASSSWLAGDNEQFF. DNA for the CDR3: TGTGCCAGCAGCTCATGGCTAGCGGGAGACAATGAGCAGTTCTTC.

This clone came up a few times. The J gene is TRBJ1-5, the V gene TRBV30; D gene ambiguous. The ends were cut back, 4 bases at V and 0 bases at J, with 16 bases in the middle. Germline loops: CDR1 GTSNPN, CDR2 SVGIG (reference sequence). This CDR3 spans 16 amino acids. CDR3 DNA sequence: TGTGCCTGGACGGGCGGATGGACCTATAGCAATCAGCCCCAGCATTTT. This sequence encodes CAWTGGWTYSNQPQHF. Full variable domain (remainder filled in from reference TRBV30 and TRBJ1-5): SQTIHQWPATLVQPVGSPLSLECTVEGTSNPNLYWYRQAAGRGLQLLFYSVGIGQISSEVPQNLSASRPQDRQFILSSKKLLLSDSGFYLCAWTGGWTYSNQPQHFGDGTRLSIL.

The rearrangement joins TRBV28 to TRBJ2-5; D is undetermined. The J call could be wrong; TRBJ2-7 is a better fit for the DNA end. The length of the CDR3 is 12 residues. Germline lookup yields CDR1 MDHEN and CDR2 SYDVKM. The CDR3 spells CASSSVTYEQYF. The DNA of the CDR3 is TGTGCCAGCAGTTCTGTTACCTACGAGCAGTACTTC.

The chain joins TRBV11-2 to TRBJ2-7, with unresolved D. The germline V gene encodes CDR1 SGHAT and CDR2 FQNNGV. Trimming pared 2 bases from V and 6 bases from J, leaving 17 bases between. The CDR3 loop spans 15 amino acids. The chain's CDR3 is CASSLIDPMGSEQYF. CDR3 nucleotide sequence: TGTGCCAGCAGCTTAATCGACCCGATGGGGTCCGAGCAGTACTTC.

This clone came up once. The chain is built from TRBV25-1 and TRBJ2-7; no clear D. Trimming took 4 bases from V and 3 from J, leaving 7 bases between them. The CDR3 covers 12 residues. Germline V gene data show CDR1 as MGHDK and CDR2 as SYGVNS. CDR3 nucleotides: TGTGCCAGCAGTGCGGCCCTCTACGAGCAGTACTTC. The encoded protein is CASSAALYEQYF.

The chain is built from TRBV11-3 and TRBJ1-5, with a possible D match to TRBD1 (6 bases). Germline V gene sequence: CDR1 SGHNT, CDR2 YENEEA. Trimming shortened V by 3 bases and J by 6 bases, and 18 bases separated the two germline ends. This CDR3 contains 16 residues. The CDR3 here is CASSFFSQGLGQPQHF. CDR3 in DNA: TGTGCCAGCAGCTTTTTCTCGCAGGGGTTGGGTCAGCCCCAGCATTTT.

This clone was seen a single time. The chain is built from TRBV30 and TRBJ2-1, with D perhaps matching TRBD1 (5 bases). CDR1 is GTSNPN, CDR2 SVGIG, per germline (reference sequence). V was pared by 2 bases and J by 4 bases, with 12 bases between. CDR3 length: 14 residues. The CDR3 DNA reads as TGTGCCTGGAGTTTCACTCGACAGTACAATGAGCAGTTCTTC. Translated, it gives CAWSFTRQYNEQFF.

The chain combines TRBV5-1 with TRBJ2-5, with a tentative D call TRBD2 (6 bases). V lost 3 bases to trimming and J lost 1 base, with 10 bases between them. The CDR3 runs to 14 residues. The germline V gene encodes CDR1 SGHRS and CDR2 YFSETQ. CDR3 amino acids: CASSWAGGQETQYF. The CDR3 DNA sequence: TGCGCCAGCAGCTGGGCCGGGGGCCAAGAGACCCAGTACTTC.

The chain is built from TRBV6-1 and TRBJ1-4, with 10 nucleotides matching TRBD1. V trimming: 0 bases; J trimming: 3 bases; junction bases outside the gene matches: 10. CDR1 and CDR2 (germline): MNHNS, SASEGT. This CDR3 contains 19 residues. The CDR3 nucleotides read TGTGCCAGCAGTGAAGCTACCGGGACAGGGGCCGGGGCTAATGAAAAACTGTTTTTT. It encodes CASSEATGTGAGANEKLFF.

V is TRBV28 and J is TRBJ2-7; tentative D call: TRBD2 (5 bases). This CDR3 comprises 15 residues. Germline V gives CDR1 MDHEN, CDR2 SYDVKM. The V end was cut by 4 bases, the J end by 2 bases, with 15 bases between. DNA of the CDR3: TGTGCCAGCAGTTGGTCTGGCGGGCGGACCTACGAGCAGTACTTC. Its translation is CASSWSGGRTYEQYF.

The chain uses TRBV6-1 and TRBJ2-5; D tentatively fits TRBD1 or TRBD2 (6 bases each). Germline CDR1 reads MNHNS; CDR2 reads SASEGT. CDR3 length: 15 amino acids. Between the trimmed V and J ends, which lost 2 bases and 3 bases, there was a span of 13 bases. CDR3 bases: TGTGCCAGCAGTGAATACGGAGGGGGGAAAGAGACCCAGTACTTC. Translating gives CASSEYGGGKETQYF.

This clone was counted once. This chain connects TRBV7-2 to TRBJ2-1, with 9 bases that match TRBD2. After removal of 2 bases from V and 7 bases from J, the junction contained 12 bases not matched to a gene. Germline CDR1 is SGHTA and CDR2 is FQGNSA. This CDR3 has 17 amino acids. The chain's CDR3 is CASSLSVSTAGGNEQFF. CDR3 DNA sequence: TGTGCCAGCAGCTTATCCGTATCCACAGCGGGAGGAAATGAGCAGTTCTTC.

This chain joins TRBV18 and TRBJ2-5; 11 bases fit TRBD2. Germline CDR1 KGHSH, CDR2 LQKENI. Trimming removed 4 bases from V and 1 base from J; junction bases left unmatched: 2. CDR3 size: 15 residues. The chain's CDR3 is CASSQTSGTQETQYF. The CDR3 DNA reads TGTGCCAGCTCACAGACTAGCGGGACCCAAGAGACCCAGTACTTC. Combining the CDR3 with reference TRBV18 and TRBJ2-5 gives the whole variable domain NAGVMQNPRHLVRRRGQEARLRCSPMKGHSHVYWYRQLPEEGLKFMVYLQKENIIDESGMPKERFSAEFPKEGPSILRIQQVVRGDSAAYFCASSQTSGTQETQYFGPGTRLLVL.

CDR3 sequence reads: CASSPAGTSGTYEQYF. CDR3 DNA sequence: TGTGCCAGCAGCCCCGCCGGGACTAGCGGGACCTACGAGCAGTACTTC. This chain uses TRBV7-9 with TRBJ2-7; the match to TRBD2 covers 13 bases. Germline V gives CDR1 SEHNR, CDR2 FQNEAQ (reference sequence). The CDR3 totals 16 residues. J gave up 2 bases and V 5 bases, and 6 bases lay outside the gene matches.

This chain joins TRBV28 and TRBJ1-5; 8 bases fit TRBD1. V dropped 7 bases and J dropped 4; count of bases not matched to a gene: 9. The germline V gene encodes CDR1 MDHEN and CDR2 SYDVKM. The CDR3 extends over 15 amino acids. CDR3 nucleotide sequence: TGTGCCAGCACCCATGACAGGGGACGGAATCAGCCCCAGCATTTT. Translation: CASTHDRGRNQPQHF.

This chain joins TRBV18 and TRBJ2-1, with D possibly TRBD2 on 5 matching bases. V was pared by 1 base and J by 4 bases, with 14 bases between. Germline V gene lookup returns CDR1 KGHSH and CDR2 LQKENI. This CDR3 has 16 amino acids. CDR3 nucleotide sequence: TGTGCCAGCTCACCACGGTTAGCGATTGATTACAATGAGCAGTTCTTC. It is translated as CASSPRLAIDYNEQFF.

The rearrangement uses TRBV5-4 and TRBJ2-3, with TRBD1 matching over 7 bases. The germline CDR1 and CDR2 sequences are SGHNT and YYREEE (reference sequence). V shed 5 bases and J 0 bases; nucleotides not matched to a gene: 12. The CDR3 is 17 residues long. The CDR3 coding sequence is TGTGCCAGCAGACGAACGACAGGGAGAGGAAGCACAGATACGCAGTATTTT. The encoded protein is CASRRTTGRGSTDTQYF.

The chain carries TRBV19 and TRBJ1-2; tentative D call: TRBD1 (5 bases). Germline assignment: CDR1 LNHDA and CDR2 SQIVND (reference sequence). Trimming stripped 2 bases from V and 8 bases from J, with 18 bases between. This CDR3 region has 15 residues. CDR3 loop: CASSIWSRDSNGYTF. The CDR3 DNA reads as TGTGCCAGTAGTATATGGTCCCGTGACAGTAACGGCTACACCTTC.

The V gene is TRBV21-1, the J gene TRBJ2-7; whether TRBD1, the table's D call, matches the DNA was not checked. TRBV21-1 counts as a pseudogene. The CDR3 consists of 19 residues. CDR3 nucleotides: TGTGCCAGCAACACCCTCCGCCCTCAGGGGGACAGGGGAACCCACGAGCAGTACTTC. It yields the protein CASNTLRPQGDRGTHEQYF.

This chain joins TRBV29-1 and TRBJ1-1; tentative D call: TRBD1 (6 bases). The germline V gene encodes CDR1 SQVTM and CDR2 ANQGSEA. The V gene lost 6 bases and the J gene lost 0 bases, with 14 bases spanning the gap. The CDR3 has 14 amino acids. CDR3 DNA sequence: TGCAGCGTCCGTGGGGACATCATGAACACTGAAGCTTTCTTT. Encoded protein: CSVRGDIMNTEAFF.

The chain combines TRBV5-1 with TRBJ2-5; 8 bases are shared with TRBD1. Losses at the gene ends were 0 bases for V and 4 bases for J; bases not matched to a gene: 11. Germline V gene data show CDR1 as SGHRS and CDR2 as YFSETQ. CDR3 size: 17 residues. The CDR3 reads CASSLDPAGQGLETQYF. The CDR3 DNA is TGCGCCAGCAGCTTGGATCCCGCAGGACAGGGTTTAGAGACCCAGTACTTC.

The chain is built from TRBV11-2 and TRBJ1-2; unclear D gene. V lost 0 bases, J lost 6 bases, and 14 bases lay in between. The CDR3 contains 15 residues. Per germline, CDR1 SGHAT and CDR2 FQNNGV. This CDR3 reads CASSLDRVDVNGYTF. The CDR3 nucleotides read TGTGCCAGCAGCTTAGATCGGGTGGACGTAAATGGCTACACCTTC.

The gene calls are TRBV2 and TRBJ2-7, with D tentatively TRBD1 (6 bases). V lost 3 bases to trimming and J lost 3 bases, with 12 bases between them. This CDR3 is built from 14 residues. CDR1 SNHLY and CDR2 FYNNEI come from the germline V gene. CDR3 coding DNA: TGTGCCAGCAGTGAGTACAGGGCCTACTACGAGCAGTACTTC. The encoded protein is CASSEYRAYYEQYF.

The J gene is TRBJ2-3, the V gene TRBV27; no reliable D call. V was trimmed by 4 bases and J by 6 bases, leaving 11 bases between them. This CDR3 is built from 13 residues. The germline V gene has CDR1 MNHEY and CDR2 SMNVEV (reference sequence). The CDR3 loop reads CASSWMYEDTQYF. As DNA, the CDR3 is TGTGCCAGCAGTTGGATGTACGAGGATACGCAGTATTTT.

The chain has TRBV6-4 and TRBJ2-5; 10 bases line up with TRBD2. The CDR3 consists of 15 residues. Germline values: CDR1 MRHNA, CDR2 SNTAGT. Germline trimming cut 2 bases from V and 2 bases from J; bases unmatched to any gene: 2. CDR3 in DNA: TGTGCCAGCAGTGACGTAGCGGGAGGTCAAGAGACCCAGTACTTC. This gives the protein CASSDVAGGQETQYF.

The count of this clone is one. The chain recombines TRBV25-1 with TRBJ2-7; D remains ambiguous. The ends were cut back, 8 bases at V and 6 bases at J, with 20 bases in the middle. The CDR3 totals 14 residues. Germline assignment: CDR1 MGHDK and CDR2 SYGVNS. The CDR3 DNA reads TGTGCCAGCTCCAATTGGACCACTCTCGGCGAGCAGTACTTC. Translation gives CASSNWTTLGEQYF.

The chain uses TRBV5-5 and TRBJ1-4, with D maybe TRBD1 (5 bases). The germline CDR1 and CDR2 sequences are SGHKS and YYEKEE (reference sequence). The V end lost 4 bases, the J end lost 8 bases, and 24 bases lay between the germline ends. This CDR3 region has 17 residues. The CDR3 is CASSALLRDLGDEKLFF. CDR3 coding DNA: TGTGCCAGCAGCGCCCTTCTCCGGGACCTGGGGGACGAAAAACTGTTTTTT.

The V gene is TRBV6-5, the J gene TRBJ1-2, with TRBD1 matching over 8 bases. Trimming took 0 bases from V and 5 from J; bases not matched to a gene: 8. The CDR3 loop spans 16 amino acids. Germline CDR1 is MNHEY and CDR2 is SVGAGI. CDR3 amino acids: CASSYSTPGTGYGYTF. CDR3 nucleotide sequence: TGTGCCAGCAGTTACTCGACCCCCGGGACAGGATATGGCTACACCTTC.

V is TRBV7-9 and J is TRBJ1-3; the D is unclear. CDR1 and CDR2 (germline): SEHNR, FQNEAQ (reference sequence). The ends were cut back, 1 base at V and 3 bases at J, with 4 bases in the middle. The CDR3 is made up of 13 amino acids. CDR3 amino acids: CASSLGLGNTIYF. The CDR3 DNA sequence: TGTGCCAGCAGCTTAGGTCTTGGAAACACCATATATTTT.

V is TRBV28 and J is TRBJ1-4, with a tentative D call TRBD1 (5 bases). Germline V lookup: CDR1 MDHEN, CDR2 SYDVKM. CDR3 length equals 15 residues. V lost 5 bases, J lost 5 bases, and 15 bases lay in between. Here the CDR3 reads CASSPGGASNEKLFF. CDR3 nucleotides: TGTGCCAGCAGTCCTGGTGGGGCCTCGAATGAAAAACTGTTTTTT.

The genes are TRBV28 and TRBJ2-7; TRBD2 aligns across 14 bases. The CDR3 spans 14 residues. The ends lost 6 bases at V and 6 bases at J; junction bases unmatched: 4. CDR1 MDHEN and CDR2 SYDVKM come from the germline V gene. CDR3 nucleotide sequence: TGTGCCAGCAGGGCGGGACTAGCGGGAGTCGAGCAGTACTTC. Its translation: CASRAGLAGVEQYF.